This T cell receptor beta chain comes out of a study of T cells after somatic rescue of genetic block. Libraries were prepared by immunoSEQ multiplex PCR; TCRdb keeps only in-frame clonotypes and omits some of them. The table has more than 65,000 clones, approximately 91% seen once. The TCR was taken from a man aged 25 to 40. Sample: peripheral blood mononuclear cells (PBMCs).

CDR3 coding DNA: TGTGCCAGCAGCCGGACGGGGGAGACCCAGTACTTC. It translates to CASSRTGETQYF. The rearrangement joins TRBV7-2 to TRBJ2-5; D might be TRBD2 (5 bases). This CDR3 is built from 12 residues. V lost 5 bases, J lost 5 bases, and 9 bases lay in between. Germline V CDR1 and CDR2: SGHTA, FQGNSA.